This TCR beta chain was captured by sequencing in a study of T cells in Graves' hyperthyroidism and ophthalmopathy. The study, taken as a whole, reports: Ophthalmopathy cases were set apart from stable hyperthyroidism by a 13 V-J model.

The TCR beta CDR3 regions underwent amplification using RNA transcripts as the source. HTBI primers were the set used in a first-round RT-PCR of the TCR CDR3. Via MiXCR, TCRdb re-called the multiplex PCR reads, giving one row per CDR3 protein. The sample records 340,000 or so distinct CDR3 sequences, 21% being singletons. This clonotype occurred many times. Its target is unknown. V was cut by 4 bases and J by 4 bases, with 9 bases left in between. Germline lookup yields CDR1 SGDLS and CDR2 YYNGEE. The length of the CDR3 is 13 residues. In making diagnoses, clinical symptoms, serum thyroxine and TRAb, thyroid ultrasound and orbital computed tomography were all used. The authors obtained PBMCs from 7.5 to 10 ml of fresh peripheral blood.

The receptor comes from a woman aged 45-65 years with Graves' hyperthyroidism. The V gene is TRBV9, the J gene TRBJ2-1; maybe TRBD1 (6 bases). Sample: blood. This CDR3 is CASSKTGYNEQFF. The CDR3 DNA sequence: TGTGCCAGCAGCAAAACAGGGTACAATGAGCAGTTCTTC.